This T cell receptor beta chain was documented in a study of tumor-infiltrating lymphocytes in primary liver carcinoma. Study details: Stage T1-T3 N0M0 and a size of roughly 4.2 to 10 cm characterized the tumors.

This clonotype was seen once. Its matching antigen is unknown. With a constant-region primer, TCR beta cDNA was made from 450 to 650 ng of total RNA. Slightly modified ARM-PCR served as the procedure for the TCR beta libraries. These libraries came from three rounds of nested multiplex PCR. Primers for the first two PCR rounds were TRBV1-TRBV30 forward primers and a C-beta reverse primer (10 cycles per round). Via MiXCR, TCRdb re-called the multiplex PCR reads, giving one row per CDR3 protein. This table has roughly 55,000 distinct CDR3 sequences, 70% to 85% appearing once. The CDR3 has 15 amino acids. Deletions cut 2 bases from V and 7 bases from J, with 18 bases between. Germline CDR1 and CDR2: MNHEY and SVGEGT. Co-extracted RNA and DNA came from 20-30 mg of unsorted bulk tissue. Surgical resection was used to treat these primary liver carcinoma patients. Study-level points and caveats: Against blood, tumors held a significantly higher top-250-clone fraction (p = 0.039).

The specimen sequenced was liver tumor tissue from sampling region 2. Subset defined: tumor region T2, inferior pole. The chain employs TRBV6-2 or TRBV6-3 and TRBJ2-7; D ambiguous. This TCR was recovered from a man in his forties with primary liver carcinoma and hepatitis B virus infection. The CDR3 nucleotides read TGTGCCAGCAGTTACCATCTAGATAGGTCATATGAGCAGTACTTC. This translates into CASSYHLDRSYEQYF.